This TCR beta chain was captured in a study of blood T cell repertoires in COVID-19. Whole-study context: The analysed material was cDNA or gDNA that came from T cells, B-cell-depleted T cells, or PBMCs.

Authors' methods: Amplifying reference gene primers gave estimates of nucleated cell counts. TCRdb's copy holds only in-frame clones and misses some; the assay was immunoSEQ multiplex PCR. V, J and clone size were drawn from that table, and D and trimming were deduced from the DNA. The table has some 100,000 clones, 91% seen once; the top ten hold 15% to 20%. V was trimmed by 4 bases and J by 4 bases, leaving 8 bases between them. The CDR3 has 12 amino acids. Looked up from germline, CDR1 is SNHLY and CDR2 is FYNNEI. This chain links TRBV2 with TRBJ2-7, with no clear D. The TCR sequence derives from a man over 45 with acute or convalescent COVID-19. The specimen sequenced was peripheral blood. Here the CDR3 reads CASSGAGYEQYF. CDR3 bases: TGTGCCAGCAGTGGAGCCGGGTACGAGCAGTACTTC.